Listed below are T cell receptor beta chains from one sample, sequenced in a study of response to subunit inactivated influenza vaccine. TCRdb redid the calling of the RT-PCR reads with MiXCR, one entry per CDR3 protein. The sample carries about 540,000 distinct CDR3 sequences, around 25% recorded once. These data also formed part of another study, on T cells expressing NK-cell markers.

The sample consisted of CD4+ T cells sorted from PBMCs, taken 12 days after vaccination. These receptors all stem from a man aged 45-65 years who received an inactivated influenza vaccine. Each CDR3 is given with its conserved first and last residue. D genes are given only for firm matches. Size is omitted from some rows. Given values are once, few, many or a class for expanded clones.

cdr3_length	v_call	d_call	clone_size	j_call	cdr3_nt	cdr3_aa
13	TRBV6-5	TRBD2	few	TRBJ2-3	TGTGCCAGCAGTTCGGCGGGGGCAGATACGCAGTATTTT	CASSSAGADTQYF
16	TRBV6-2/TRBV6-3	TRBD1	.	TRBJ2-5	TGTGCCAGCAGTTATCCGGGACAGGGGGTACAAGAGACCCAGTACTTC	CASSYPGQGVQETQYF
15	TRBV20-1	.	.	TRBJ1-1	TGCAGTGCTAGAGGCATAACGTCACGAAACACTGAAGCTTTCTTT	CSARGITSRNTEAFF
14	TRBV28	.	.	TRBJ1-5	TGTGCCAGCCTCGACAGATATAGCAATCAGCCCCAGCATTTT	CASLDRYSNQPQHF
12	TRBV5-1	TRBD1	few	TRBJ1-1	TGCGCCAGCAGCCCTACGACAGGGAAGGCTTTCTTT	CASSPTTGKAFF
11	TRBV30	.	few	TRBJ1-2	TGTGCCTGGAGGGCGACGCGGGGCTACACCTTC	CAWRATRGYTF
13	TRBV25-1	.	.	TRBJ1-1	TGTGCCAGCAACTCATGGGAAAACACTGAAGCTTTCTTT	CASNSWENTEAFF
15	TRBV15	.	.	TRBJ2-5	TGTGCCACCAGCAGACCTAATGGATTCCAAGAGACCCAGTACTTC	CATSRPNGFQETQYF
16	TRBV12-3/TRBV12-4	.	.	TRBJ2-6	TGTGCCAGCAGTTTTGGAGGGGCCAATGGGGCCAACGTCCTGACTTTC	CASSFGGANGANVLTF
12	TRBV6-6	TRBD2	.	TRBJ2-1	TGTGCCAGCAGCCACGGGGGGTATGAGCAGTTCTTC	CASSHGGYEQFF
16	TRBV4-1	.	once	TRBJ2-5	TGCGCCAGCAGCCAAGGAGGGGGGGATCTGACAGAGACCCAGTACTTC	CASSQGGGDLTETQYF
13	TRBV27	.	.	TRBJ2-5	TGTGCCAGCAGTTACTCCTATCAAGAGACCCAGTACTTC	CASSYSYQETQYF
15	TRBV7-3	TRBD2	.	TRBJ2-3	TGTGCCAGCAGCCCCTGGGGGGGGAGCGCAAATACGCAGTATTTT	CASSPWGGSANTQYF
16	TRBV3-1	.	few	TRBJ1-3	TGTGCCAGCAGCCAAGAACTCCGGAGCTCTGGAAACACCATATATTTT	CASSQELRSSGNTIYF
14	TRBV28	.	.	TRBJ2-5	TGTGCCAGCAGTTTAATCGTAGGAGAAGAGACCCAGTACTTC	CASSLIVGEETQYF
12	TRBV6-2/TRBV6-3	.	.	TRBJ2-2	TGTGCCAGCAGACCATTCACCGGGGAGCTGTTTTTT	CASRPFTGELFF
15	TRBV20-1	TRBD1	.	TRBJ2-5	TGCAGTGCTAGAGCCGGCCAGGGGGCTCGAGAGACCCAGTACTTC	CSARAGQGARETQYF
13	TRBV28	.	few	TRBJ2-2	TGTGCCAGCACCCCGGGGGTTCCCAGGGAGCTGTTTTTT	CASTPGVPRELFF
13	TRBV5-1	.	many	TRBJ2-3	TGTGCCAGCTCTTCTCCTAGCACAGATACGCAGTATTTT	CASSSPSTDTQYF
15	TRBV4-3	.	.	TRBJ1-2	TGCGCCAGCAGCCAAGTCCTCCGGGGGGACTATGGCTACACCTTC	CASSQVLRGDYGYTF
19	TRBV11-1	TRBD2	.	TRBJ2-7	TGTGCCAGCAGCCGCGGCGCCGGATCCACATTAGCGGGAGGATACGAGCAGTACTTC	CASSRGAGSTLAGGYEQYF
15	TRBV4-2	.	.	TRBJ2-5	TGTGCCAGCAGCCAAGAAGGTCGAAGGCAAGAGACCCAGTACTTC	CASSQEGRRQETQYF
14	TRBV15	TRBD1	.	TRBJ2-7	TGTGCCACCAGCAGGGACAGGGTGGGATACGAGCAGTACTTC	CATSRDRVGYEQYF
15	TRBV28	TRBD1	.	TRBJ1-4	TGTGCCAGCAGTTACGAGGGGGGGACAGGGGAAAAACTGTTTTTT	CASSYEGGTGEKLFF
15	TRBV14	TRBD1	few	TRBJ2-2	TGTGCCAGCAGCAGGACAGGGCTACGAAGCGGGGAGCTGTTTTTT	CASSRTGLRSGELFF
13	TRBV3-1	.	.	TRBJ2-1	TGTGCCAGCAGCCAAGAAACTTACAATGAGCAGTTCTTC	CASSQETYNEQFF
14	TRBV7-2	.	.	TRBJ1-5	TGTGCCAGCAGTGGCGGGACTGGGGTTCAGCCCCAGCATTTT	CASSGGTGVQPQHF
19	TRBV12-3/TRBV12-4	TRBD2	.	TRBJ2-3	TGTGCCAGCACCCCGGGACACCGTGGACTAGCGGGAGACACAGATACGCAGTATTTT	CASTPGHRGLAGDTDTQYF
13	TRBV19	TRBD1	few	TRBJ2-5	TGTGCCAGTAAGGGGGCCATCAGGGAGACCCAGTACTTC	CASKGAIRETQYF
15	TRBV12-3/TRBV12-4	.	once	TRBJ1-5	TGTGCCAGCAGTTTAGCCAGGGGTCCCAATCAGCCCCAGCATTTT	CASSLARGPNQPQHF
15	TRBV29-1	.	.	TRBJ2-3	TGCAGCGTTGATCAGAGGAAGATAAGCACAGATACGCAGTATTTT	CSVDQRKISTDTQYF
15	TRBV11-1	TRBD1	.	TRBJ2-7	TGTGCCAGCAGCTCCCGGGACAGGGGAGCCTACGAGCAGTACTTC	CASSSRDRGAYEQYF
14	TRBV10-3	.	few	TRBJ2-2	TGTGCCATCAGTGAGGGGAACAGGGCCGGGGAGCTGTTTTTT	CAISEGNRAGELFF
13	TRBV3-1	.	few	TRBJ1-2	TGTGCCAGCAGCCAAGATGAGGGTTATGGCTACACCTTC	CASSQDEGYGYTF
14	TRBV30	.	few	TRBJ1-4	TGTGCCTGGAGTGTAACGGAGAGGGGTGAAAAACTGTTTTTT	CAWSVTERGEKLFF
15	TRBV29-1	.	few	TRBJ2-3	TGCAGCGTCCGGGACGCGCTCACGAACACAGATACGCAGTATTTT	CSVRDALTNTDTQYF
15	TRBV5-1	.	once	TRBJ2-3	TGCGCCAGCAGCTTGGATGGAGAAAGAACAGATACGCAGTATTTT	CASSLDGERTDTQYF
12	TRBV10-3	.	.	TRBJ2-1	TGTGCCATCGCGCCCCGGGAACGTGAGCAGTTCTTC	CAIAPREREQFF
13	TRBV20-1	TRBD2	few	TRBJ2-3	TGCAGTGCTATAAGCGGGGCCACAGATACGCAGTATTTT	CSAISGATDTQYF
13	TRBV11-2	.	few	TRBJ1-5	TGTGCCAGCAGCTTAACGGGTAGCCAGCCCCAGCATTTT	CASSLTGSQPQHF
15	TRBV12-3/TRBV12-4	TRBD1	.	TRBJ1-1	TGTGCCAGCAGTTTGTGGAGACAGGGACCCACTGAAGCTTTCTTT	CASSLWRQGPTEAFF
19	TRBV11-2	TRBD2	.	TRBJ2-1	TGTGCCAGCAGCTTAGTTCCTAGCGGGAGGGCCTTGCAATACAATGAGCAGTTCTTC	CASSLVPSGRALQYNEQFF
17	TRBV5-1	.	.	TRBJ1-1	TGCGCCAGCAGCTTGGACAGGGAACTATTCATGAACACTGAAGCTTTCTTT	CASSLDRELFMNTEAFF
15	TRBV5-1	.	few	TRBJ1-5	TGCGCCAGCAGCTTGGTTCCGGGGAACAATCAGCCCCAGCATTTT	CASSLVPGNNQPQHF
12	TRBV29-1	.	few	TRBJ1-1	TGCAGCGTTGCGAAGTCTGGGGGTGAAGCTTTCTTT	CSVAKSGGEAFF
11	TRBV5-1	.	many	TRBJ2-5	TGCGCCAGCAGCAGGGAGGAGACCCAGTACTTC	CASSREETQYF
14	TRBV2	.	.	TRBJ2-2	TGTGCCAGCAGTAGGGTGACAGGAACCGGGGAGCTGTTTTTT	CASSRVTGTGELFF
14	TRBV5-5	.	.	TRBJ2-2	TGTGCCAGCAGCTTCGCTGTGGACACCGGGGAGCTGTTTTTT	CASSFAVDTGELFF
14	TRBV20-1	TRBD2	many	TRBJ2-7	TGCAGTGCTAGACCTGGGACTAGCTCCTACGAGCAGTACTTC	CSARPGTSSYEQYF
13	TRBV27	.	.	TRBJ1-1	TGTGCCAGCAACGTTCCGGGGGGCACTGAAGCTTTCTTT	CASNVPGGTEAFF
13	TRBV10-3	.	few	TRBJ2-7	TGTGCCATCAGGGGACTGAACTCCTACGAGCAGTACTTC	CAIRGLNSYEQYF
12	TRBV24-1	.	.	TRBJ2-1	TGTGCCACCAGTGATATAGGGACTCGGCAGTTCTTC	CATSDIGTRQFF
13	TRBV20-1	TRBD1	.	TRBJ1-6	TGCAGTGCTTACCGGACAGGGGGATCACCCCTCCACTTT	CSAYRTGGSPLHF
13	TRBV3-1	TRBD1	.	TRBJ1-1	TGTGCCAGCAGCCAGTCCAGGGACAGGGGAGCTTTCTTT	CASSQSRDRGAFF
13	TRBV20-1	TRBD2	few	TRBJ2-3	TGCAGTCCGACTAGCGGGGGTACAGATACGCAGTATTTT	CSPTSGGTDTQYF
15	TRBV12-3/TRBV12-4	.	many	TRBJ1-1	TGTGCCAGCCGAGTTCAAAGTGGGGGAGGTGCTGAAGCTTTCTTT	CASRVQSGGGAEAFF
15	TRBV11-1	TRBD1	many	TRBJ2-3	TGTGCCAGCAGTTCCGGGACAGCGAGCACAGATACGCAGTATTTT	CASSSGTASTDTQYF
14	TRBV29-1	.	few	TRBJ2-1	TGCAGCTCAACACCCGGGACTGGCCTCAATGAGCAGTTCTTC	CSSTPGTGLNEQFF
14	TRBV6-2/TRBV6-3	TRBD2	many	TRBJ2-7	TGTGCCAGCAGTTTCCCCGGGGGGAACTACGAGCAGTACTTC	CASSFPGGNYEQYF
14	TRBV7-3	.	.	TRBJ2-3	TGTGCCAGCAGCATCCAGGGTAGCACAGATACGCAGTATTTT	CASSIQGSTDTQYF